This T cell receptor (beta chain) was found in a study of blood T cell repertoires in COVID-19. On the study more broadly: In each case, the material was cDNA or gDNA derived from T cells, B-cell-depleted T cells, or PBMCs.

CDR1 is SGHTA, CDR2 FQGNSA, per germline. This CDR3 has 15 residues. Trimming stripped 1 base from V and 2 bases from J, with 8 bases between. Here immunoSEQ multiplex PCR was the method, and the copy in TCRdb shows in-frame clones only, minus some. Here the sample spans under 250,000 clones, 80% to 90% being singletons. Sequencing used peripheral blood. This TCR was sampled from a man over 45 with active or convalescent COVID-19. V is TRBV7-2 and J is TRBJ2-2, with a tentative D call TRBD1 (5 bases). CDR3 nucleotide sequence: TGTGCCAGCAGCTTAGGGCAGGGCAACACCGGGGAGCTGTTTTTT. This translates into CASSLGQGNTGELFF.